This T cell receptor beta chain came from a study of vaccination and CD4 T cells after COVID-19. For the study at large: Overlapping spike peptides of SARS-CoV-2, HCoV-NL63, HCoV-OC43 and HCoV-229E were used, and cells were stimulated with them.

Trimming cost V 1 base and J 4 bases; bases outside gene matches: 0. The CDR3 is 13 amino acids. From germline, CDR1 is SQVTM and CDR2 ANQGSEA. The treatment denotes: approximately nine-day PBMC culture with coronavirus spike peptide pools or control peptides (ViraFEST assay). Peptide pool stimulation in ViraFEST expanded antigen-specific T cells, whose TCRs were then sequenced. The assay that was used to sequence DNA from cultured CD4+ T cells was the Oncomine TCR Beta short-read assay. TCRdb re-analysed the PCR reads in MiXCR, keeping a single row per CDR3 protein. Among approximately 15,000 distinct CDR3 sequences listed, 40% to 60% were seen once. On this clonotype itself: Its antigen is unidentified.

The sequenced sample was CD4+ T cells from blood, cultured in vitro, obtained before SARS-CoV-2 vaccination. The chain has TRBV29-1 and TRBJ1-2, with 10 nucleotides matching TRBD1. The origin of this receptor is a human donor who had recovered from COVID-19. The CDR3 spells CSVEGQGAYGYTF. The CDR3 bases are TGCAGCGTTGAAGGACAGGGGGCCTATGGCTACACCTTC. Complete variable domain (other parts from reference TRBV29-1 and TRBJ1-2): SAVISQKPSRDICQRGTSLTIQCQVDSQVTMMFWYRQQPGQSLTLIATANQGSEATYESGFVIDKFPISRPNLTFSTLTVSNMSPEDSSIYLCSVEGQGAYGYTFGSGTRLTVV.